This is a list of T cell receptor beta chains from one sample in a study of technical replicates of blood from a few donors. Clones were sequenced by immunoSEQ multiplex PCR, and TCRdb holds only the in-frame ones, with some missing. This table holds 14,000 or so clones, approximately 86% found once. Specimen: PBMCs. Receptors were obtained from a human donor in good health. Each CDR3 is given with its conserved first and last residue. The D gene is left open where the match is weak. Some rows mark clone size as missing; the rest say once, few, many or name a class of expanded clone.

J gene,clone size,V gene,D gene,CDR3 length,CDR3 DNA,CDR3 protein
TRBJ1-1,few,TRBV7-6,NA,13,TGTGCCAGCAGCCCTTGGGGGGAACCTGAAGCTTTCTTT,CASSPWGEPEAFF
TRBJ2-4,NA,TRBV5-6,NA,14,TGTGCCAGCTCCGGATGGGCAAATTCAAACATTCAGTACTTC,CASSGWANSNIQYF
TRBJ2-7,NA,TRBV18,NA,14,TGTGCCAGCTCACCAGGACAAAGCTCCTACGAGCAGTACTTC,CASSPGQSSYEQYF
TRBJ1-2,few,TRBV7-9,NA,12,TGTGCCAGCACCTCGGGGGATCAGGGCTACACCTTC,CASTSGDQGYTF
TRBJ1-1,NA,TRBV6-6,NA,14,TGTGCCAGCCGCCCGGCAGGGGTGAACACTGAAGCTTTCTTT,CASRPAGVNTEAFF
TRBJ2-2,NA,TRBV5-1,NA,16,TGCGCCAGCAGCCCCCCGGGGATAGCGAACACCGGGGAGCTGTTTTTT,CASSPPGIANTGELFF
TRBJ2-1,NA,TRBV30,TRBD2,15,TGTGCCTGGAGTACCGGGACTAGCGGGAGCGATGAGCAGTTCTTC,CAWSTGTSGSDEQFF
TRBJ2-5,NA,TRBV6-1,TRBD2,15,TGTGCCAGCAGAGCCCCTAGCGGGAGCGGAGAGACCCAGTACTTC,CASRAPSGSGETQYF
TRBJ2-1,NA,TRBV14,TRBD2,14,TGTGCCAGCAGCCAACTAGCGGCTTACAATGAGCAGTTCTTC,CASSQLAAYNEQFF
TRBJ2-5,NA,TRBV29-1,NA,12,TGCAGCGTTTATGGCAGGGAAGAGACCCAGTACTTC,CSVYGREETQYF
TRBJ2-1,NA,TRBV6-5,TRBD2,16,TGTGCCAGCAGTTCGCTAGCGGGAGTGGGAGTGAATGAGCAGTTCTTC,CASSSLAGVGVNEQFF
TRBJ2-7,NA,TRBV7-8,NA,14,TGTGCCAGCAGCAGCCAGGGAATCTCCTACGAGCAGTACTTC,CASSSQGISYEQYF